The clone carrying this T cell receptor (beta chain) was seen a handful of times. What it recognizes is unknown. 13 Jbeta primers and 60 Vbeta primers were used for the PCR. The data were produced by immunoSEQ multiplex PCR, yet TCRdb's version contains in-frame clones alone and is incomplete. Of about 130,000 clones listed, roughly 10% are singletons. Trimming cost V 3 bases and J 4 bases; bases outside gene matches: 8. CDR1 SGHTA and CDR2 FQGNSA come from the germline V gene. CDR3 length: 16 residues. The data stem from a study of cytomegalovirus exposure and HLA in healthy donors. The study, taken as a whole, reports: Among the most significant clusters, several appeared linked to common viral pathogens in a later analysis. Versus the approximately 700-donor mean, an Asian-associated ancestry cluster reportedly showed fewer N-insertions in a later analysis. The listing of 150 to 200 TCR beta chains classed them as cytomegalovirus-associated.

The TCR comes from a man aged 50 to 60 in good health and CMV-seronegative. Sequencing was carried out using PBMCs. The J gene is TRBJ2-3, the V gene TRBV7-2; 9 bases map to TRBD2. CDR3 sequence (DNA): TGTGCCAGCAGCTTTCTAGCGGGATTCAATTCAGATACGCAGTATTTT. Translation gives CASSFLAGFNSDTQYF.